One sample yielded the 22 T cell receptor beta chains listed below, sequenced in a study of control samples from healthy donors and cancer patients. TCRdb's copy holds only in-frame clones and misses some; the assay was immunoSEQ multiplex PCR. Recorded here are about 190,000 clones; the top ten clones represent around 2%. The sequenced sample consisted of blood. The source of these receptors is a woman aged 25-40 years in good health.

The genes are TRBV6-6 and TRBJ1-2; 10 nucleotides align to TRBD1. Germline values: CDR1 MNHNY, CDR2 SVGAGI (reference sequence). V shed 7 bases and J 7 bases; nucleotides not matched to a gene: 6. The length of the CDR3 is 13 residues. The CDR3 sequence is CASTPGQGSGYTF. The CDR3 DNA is TGTGCCAGCACACCGGGACAGGGGTCTGGCTACACCTTC.

The CDR3 spells CASSRAGKTDTQYF. The DNA of the CDR3 is TGTGCCAGCTCACGGGCAGGGAAGACAGATACGCAGTATTTT. The rearrangement links TRBV18 to TRBJ2-3; the D gene is possibly TRBD1 (5 bases). Germline values: CDR1 KGHSH, CDR2 LQKENI. Trimming took off 4 bases at V and 3 bases at J, with 11 bases between the two ends. There are 14 residues in the CDR3.

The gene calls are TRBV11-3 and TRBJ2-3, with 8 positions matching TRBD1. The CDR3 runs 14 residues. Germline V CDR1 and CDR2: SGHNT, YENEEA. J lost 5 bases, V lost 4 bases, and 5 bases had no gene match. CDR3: CASSSRQGRDTQYF. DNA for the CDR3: TGTGCCAGCAGCTCCCGACAGGGGAGAGATACGCAGTATTTT.

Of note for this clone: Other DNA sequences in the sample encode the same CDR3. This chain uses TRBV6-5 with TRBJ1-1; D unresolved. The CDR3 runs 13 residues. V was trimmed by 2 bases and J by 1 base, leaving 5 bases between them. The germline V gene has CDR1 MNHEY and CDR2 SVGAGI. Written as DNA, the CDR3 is TGTGCCAGCAGTTACGGACCGAACACTGAAGCTTTCTTT. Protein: CASSYGPNTEAFF.

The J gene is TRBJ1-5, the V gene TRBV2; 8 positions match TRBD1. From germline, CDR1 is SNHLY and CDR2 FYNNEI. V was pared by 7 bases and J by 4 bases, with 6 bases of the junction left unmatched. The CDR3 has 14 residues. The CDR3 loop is CASTATGGNQPQHF. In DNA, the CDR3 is TGTGCCAGCACAGCCACAGGGGGGAATCAGCCCCAGCATTTT.

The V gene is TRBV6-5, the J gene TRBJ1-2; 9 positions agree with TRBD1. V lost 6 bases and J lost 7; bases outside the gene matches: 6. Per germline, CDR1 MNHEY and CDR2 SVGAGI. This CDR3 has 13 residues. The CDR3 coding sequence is TGTGCCAGCAGATCACAGGGGGCGCGTGGCTACACCTTC. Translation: CASRSQGARGYTF.

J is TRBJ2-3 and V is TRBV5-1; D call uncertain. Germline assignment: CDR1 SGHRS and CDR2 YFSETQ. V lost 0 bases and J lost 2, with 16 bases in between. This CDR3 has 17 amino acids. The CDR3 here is CASSLGQTQPITDTQYF. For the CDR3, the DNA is TGCGCCAGCAGCTTGGGGCAAACCCAACCAATCACAGATACGCAGTATTTT. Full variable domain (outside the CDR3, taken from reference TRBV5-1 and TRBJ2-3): KAGVTQTPRYLIKTRGQQVTLSCSPISGHRSVSWYQQTPGQGLQFLFEYFSETQRNKGNFPGRFSGRQFSNSRSEMNVSTLELGDSALYLCASSLGQTQPITDTQYFGPGTRLTVL.

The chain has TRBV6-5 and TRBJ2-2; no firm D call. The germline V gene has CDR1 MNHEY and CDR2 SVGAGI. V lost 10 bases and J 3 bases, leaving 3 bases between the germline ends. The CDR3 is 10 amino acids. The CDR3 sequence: CATYTGELFF. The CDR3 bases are TGTGCCACCTACACCGGGGAGCTGTTTTTT.

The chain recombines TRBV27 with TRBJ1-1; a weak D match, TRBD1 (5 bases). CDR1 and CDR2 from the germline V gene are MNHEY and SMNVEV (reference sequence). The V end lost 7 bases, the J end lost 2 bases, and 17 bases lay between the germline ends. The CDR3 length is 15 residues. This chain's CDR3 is CASKSASDTNTEAFF. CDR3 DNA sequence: TGTGCCAGCAAGAGTGCGTCGGACACCAACACTGAAGCTTTCTTT.

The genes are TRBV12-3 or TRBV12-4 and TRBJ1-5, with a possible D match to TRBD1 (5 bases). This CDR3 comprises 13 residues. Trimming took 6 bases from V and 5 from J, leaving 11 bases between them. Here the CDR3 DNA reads TGTGCCAGCAGGCGGGGGATGGATCAGCCCCAGCATTTT. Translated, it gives CASRRGMDQPQHF.

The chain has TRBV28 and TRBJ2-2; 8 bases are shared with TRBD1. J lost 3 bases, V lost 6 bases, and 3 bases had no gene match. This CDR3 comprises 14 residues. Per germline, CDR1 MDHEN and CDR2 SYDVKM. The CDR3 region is CASSRQGYTGELFF. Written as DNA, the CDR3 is TGTGCCAGCAGCCGACAGGGGTACACCGGGGAGCTGTTTTTT.

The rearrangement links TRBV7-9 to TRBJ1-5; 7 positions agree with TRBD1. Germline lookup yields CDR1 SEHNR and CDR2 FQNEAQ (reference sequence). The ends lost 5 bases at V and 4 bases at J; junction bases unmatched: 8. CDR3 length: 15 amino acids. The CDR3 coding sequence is TGTGCCAGCAGCGCCGGGACAGTGGGGAATCAGCCCCAGCATTTT. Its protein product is CASSAGTVGNQPQHF.

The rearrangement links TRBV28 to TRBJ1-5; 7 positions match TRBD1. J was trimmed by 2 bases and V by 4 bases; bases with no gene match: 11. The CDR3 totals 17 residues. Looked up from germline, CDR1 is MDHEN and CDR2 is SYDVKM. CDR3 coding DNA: TGTGCCAGCAGTTCAACGCAACTGGGACAGCGCAATCAGCCCCAGCATTTT. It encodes CASSSTQLGQRNQPQHF.

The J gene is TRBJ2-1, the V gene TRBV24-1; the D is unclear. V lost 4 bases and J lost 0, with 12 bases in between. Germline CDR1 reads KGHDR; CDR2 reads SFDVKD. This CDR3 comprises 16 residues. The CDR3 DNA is TGTGCCACCAGTGACCACGTCCCTAGCTCCTACAATGAGCAGTTCTTC. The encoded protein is CATSDHVPSSYNEQFF.

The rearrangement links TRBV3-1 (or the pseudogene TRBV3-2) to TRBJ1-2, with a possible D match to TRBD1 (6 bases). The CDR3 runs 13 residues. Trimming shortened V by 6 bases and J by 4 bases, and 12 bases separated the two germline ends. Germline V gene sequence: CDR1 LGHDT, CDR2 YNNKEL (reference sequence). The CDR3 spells CASSFDRFYGYTF. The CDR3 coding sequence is TGTGCCAGCAGTTTCGACAGGTTCTATGGCTACACCTTC.

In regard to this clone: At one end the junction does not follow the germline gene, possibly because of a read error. CDR3 amino acids: CASSLSQGGNNEQFF. CDR3 coding DNA: TGTGCTAGCAGCTTATCGCAGGGGGGTAACAATGAGCAGTTCTTC. The genes are TRBV7-7 and TRBJ2-1; D perhaps matches TRBD1 (7 bases). The CDR3 runs 15 residues. The germline CDR1 and CDR2 sequences are SSHAT and FNYEAQ (reference sequence).

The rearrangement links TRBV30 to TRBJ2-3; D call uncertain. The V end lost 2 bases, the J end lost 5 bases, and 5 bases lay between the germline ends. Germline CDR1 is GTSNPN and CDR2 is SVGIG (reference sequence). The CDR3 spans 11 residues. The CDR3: CAWSFRDTQYF. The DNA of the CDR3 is TGTGCCTGGAGTTTCCGAGATACGCAGTATTTT.

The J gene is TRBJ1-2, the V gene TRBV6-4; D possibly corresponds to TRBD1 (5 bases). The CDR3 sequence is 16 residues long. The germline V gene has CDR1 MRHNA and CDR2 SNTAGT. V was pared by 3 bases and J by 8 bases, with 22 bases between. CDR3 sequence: CASSDSRGTLVGGYTF. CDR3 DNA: TGTGCCAGCAGTGATTCCCGCGGGACGCTCGTAGGAGGCTACACCTTC.

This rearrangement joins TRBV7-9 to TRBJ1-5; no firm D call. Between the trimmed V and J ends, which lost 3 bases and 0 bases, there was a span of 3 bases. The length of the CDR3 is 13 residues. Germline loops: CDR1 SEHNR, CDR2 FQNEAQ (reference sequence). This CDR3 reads CASSFYSNQPQHF. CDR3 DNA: TGTGCCAGCAGCTTTTATAGCAATCAGCCCCAGCATTTT.

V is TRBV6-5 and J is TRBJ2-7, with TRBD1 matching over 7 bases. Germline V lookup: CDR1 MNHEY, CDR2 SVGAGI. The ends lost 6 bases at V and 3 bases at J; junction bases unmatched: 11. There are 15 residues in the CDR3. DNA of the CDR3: TGTGCCAGCAGCCGGGACAGCCGATATCTCTACGAGCAGTACTTC. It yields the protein CASSRDSRYLYEQYF.

For the CDR3, the DNA is TGTGCCAGTATTTACAGGGGCGAAGGCAAAAACATTCAGTACTTC. Encoded protein: CASIYRGEGKNIQYF. This chain uses TRBV19 with TRBJ2-4, with TRBD1 matching 7 bases. CDR1 LNHDA and CDR2 SQIVND come from the germline V gene (reference sequence). The V and J ends lost 7 bases and 3 bases, in that order; junction bases with no gene match: 9. The CDR3 is 15 residues long.

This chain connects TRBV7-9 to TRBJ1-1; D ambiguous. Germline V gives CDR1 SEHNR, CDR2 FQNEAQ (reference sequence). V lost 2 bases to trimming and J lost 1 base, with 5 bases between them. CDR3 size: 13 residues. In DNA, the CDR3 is TGTGCCAGCAGCTTACAGGAGAACACTGAAGCTTTCTTT. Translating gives CASSLQENTEAFF.